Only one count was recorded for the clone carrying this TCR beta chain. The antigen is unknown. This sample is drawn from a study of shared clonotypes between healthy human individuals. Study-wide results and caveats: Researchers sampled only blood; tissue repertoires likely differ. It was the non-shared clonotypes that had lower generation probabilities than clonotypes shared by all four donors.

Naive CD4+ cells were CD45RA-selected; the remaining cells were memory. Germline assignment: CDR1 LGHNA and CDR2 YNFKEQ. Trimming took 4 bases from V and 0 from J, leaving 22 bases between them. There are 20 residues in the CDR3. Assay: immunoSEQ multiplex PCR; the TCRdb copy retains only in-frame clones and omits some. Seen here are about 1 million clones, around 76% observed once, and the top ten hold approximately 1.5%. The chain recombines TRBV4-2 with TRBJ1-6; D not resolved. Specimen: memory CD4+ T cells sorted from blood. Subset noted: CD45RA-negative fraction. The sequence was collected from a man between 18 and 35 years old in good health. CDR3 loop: CASSLGSGYQPSSYNSPLHF. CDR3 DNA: TGTGCCAGCAGCCTTGGGTCAGGTTACCAACCGAGCTCCTATAATTCACCCCTCCACTTT.